These T cell receptor beta chains were read from a single sample in a study of blood T cell repertoires in COVID-19. Assay used: immunoSEQ multiplex PCR; TCRdb lists only in-frame clones, some missing. The table shows under 350,000 clones, with about nine tenths occurring only once. Sequencing input: PBMCs or T cells enriched from blood (not recorded which). The receptors were gathered from a middle-aged woman who had recovered from COVID-19. CDR3s include the opening cysteine and the closing phenylalanine or tryptophan. The D gene is left open where the match is weak. Only some rows state a clone size, as once, few, many or a class for expanded clones.

clone_size	d_call	v_call	j_call	cdr3_aa	cdr3_nt
NA	TRBD2	TRBV30	TRBJ2-5	CAWSAGWLAGEGEETQYF	TGTGCCTGGAGCGCGGGTTGGCTAGCGGGGGAAGGGGAAGAGACCCAGTACTTC
few	NA	TRBV5-5	TRBJ1-1	CAGSRVLGTEAFF	TGTGCCGGCTCGCGGGTTCTCGGCACTGAAGCTTTCTTT
NA	TRBD1	TRBV5-1	TRBJ2-5	CASSLDDRAETQYF	TGCGCCAGCAGCTTGGATGACAGGGCAGAGACCCAGTACTTC
NA	NA	TRBV19	TRBJ1-5	CASSTFRQLRAYQPQHF	TGTGCCAGTAGTACCTTCAGACAGTTAAGGGCCTATCAGCCCCAGCATTTT
NA	TRBD2	TRBV5-1	TRBJ2-1	CASSLGLAGVYNEQFF	TGCGCCAGCAGCCTGGGACTAGCGGGGGTCTACAATGAGCAGTTCTTC
NA	TRBD1	TRBV7-9	TRBJ2-2	CASGLPGQGGGTGELFF	TGTGCCAGCGGCCTACCGGGACAGGGGGGTGGCACCGGGGAGCTGTTTTTT
NA	TRBD1	TRBV12-3/TRBV12-4	TRBJ1-1	CASSPQQGAPAFF	TGTGCCAGCAGCCCCCAACAGGGGGCGCCCGCTTTCTTT
NA	NA	TRBV9	TRBJ1-2	CASSVQGSQTVIGYTF	TGTGCCAGCAGCGTACAGGGGAGTCAAACTGTAATCGGCTACACCTTC
NA	NA	TRBV5-4	TRBJ2-3	CASSLRTTTDTQYF	TGTGCCAGCAGCCTAAGGACAACCACAGATACGCAGTATTTT
NA	NA	TRBV4-1	TRBJ2-7	CASSQVEGPNEQYF	TGCGCCAGCAGCCAAGTGGAGGGTCCCAACGAGCAGTACTTC
once	NA	TRBV18	TRBJ1-2	CASSPTTGSESGYTF	TGTGCCAGCTCACCAACCACAGGGAGCGAGAGTGGCTACACCTTC
NA	NA	TRBV5-4	TRBJ2-1	CASSTTGRNEQFF	TGTGCCAGCAGCACGACAGGGAGGAATGAGCAGTTCTTC
NA	NA	TRBV18	TRBJ1-1	CASSPLRVTNTEAFF	TGTGCCAGCTCACCACTACGGGTGACGAACACTGAAGCTTTCTTT
NA	NA	TRBV14	TRBJ2-1	CASSQYGGGAYNEQFF	TGTGCCAGCAGCCAATATGGTGGGGGCGCCTACAATGAGCAGTTCTTC
NA	NA	TRBV5-4	TRBJ1-3	CASSLQGFGGNTIYF	TGTGCCAGCAGCTTGCAGGGGTTCGGTGGAAACACCATATATTTT
NA	NA	TRBV21-1	TRBJ2-5	CASSKGGLQETQYF	TGTGCCAGCAGCAAAGGGGGACTCCAAGAGACCCAGTACTTC
NA	NA	TRBV18	TRBJ1-2	CASSPPAGNYGYTF	TGTGCCAGCTCACCACCAGCAGGGAACTATGGCTACACCTTC
NA	TRBD1	TRBV7-2	TRBJ2-5	CASSPQGGGQARGETQYF	TGTGCCAGCAGCCCCCAAGGAGGGGGACAGGCGAGGGGAGAGACCCAGTACTTC
NA	TRBD1	TRBV30	TRBJ1-4	CAWSVGGGLAKLFF	TGTGCCTGGAGTGTAGGAGGGGGCCTTGCAAAACTGTTTTTT
once	NA	TRBV7-2	TRBJ1-2	CASTPGEGVPGYTF	TGTGCCAGCACCCCGGGTGAGGGCGTACCTGGCTACACCTTC
few	NA	TRBV15	TRBJ1-4	CATSRDQNEKLFF	TGTGCCACCAGCAGAGACCAGAATGAAAAACTGTTTTTT
NA	NA	TRBV15	TRBJ1-1	CATSRAGGRDYTEAFF	TGTGCCACCAGCAGGGCCGGGGGGCGCGATTACACTGAAGCTTTCTTT
NA	TRBD2	TRBV7-6	TRBJ2-7	CASSLGYGRGYEQYF	TGTGCCAGCAGCTTAGGGTACGGGAGGGGATACGAGCAGTACTTC
NA	NA	TRBV28	TRBJ2-7	CASRVGGTAYEQYF	TGTGCCAGCAGGGTAGGAGGGACCGCCTACGAGCAGTACTTC
once	NA	TRBV29-1	TRBJ1-2	CSVEFGRNGYTF	TGCAGCGTTGAGTTTGGCAGGAATGGCTACACCTTC
NA	NA	TRBV12-2	TRBJ1-2	CASRFGLDKLYGYTF	TGTGCAAGTCGCTTCGGTCTCGATAAGCTTTATGGCTACACCTTC
NA	NA	TRBV5-1	TRBJ2-5	CASSLFSSNQETQYF	TGCGCCAGCAGCTTATTTAGTTCGAACCAAGAGACCCAGTACTTC
NA	NA	TRBV11-1	TRBJ2-1	CASSLAGGSEQFF	TGTGCCAGCAGCTTAGCTGGCGGTAGTGAGCAGTTCTTC
NA	TRBD2	TRBV5-1	TRBJ2-2	CASRLAGESTGELFF	TGCGCCAGCCGACTAGCGGGGGAATCCACCGGGGAGCTGTTTTTT
NA	NA	TRBV11-2	TRBJ1-2	CASSPLGQNSNYGYTF	TGTGCCAGCAGCCCCTTAGGACAGAACTCTAACTATGGCTACACCTTC
NA	NA	TRBV29-1	TRBJ1-2	CSVFEGLGYTF	TGCAGCGTTTTTGAGGGCCTTGGCTACACCTTC
NA	NA	TRBV6-1	TRBJ1-2	CASSEGGYGYTF	TGTGCCAGCAGTGAAGGAGGGTATGGCTACACCTTC
NA	NA	TRBV12-3/TRBV12-4	TRBJ1-1	CASSNNRAAEAFF	TGTGCCAGCAGTAATAACAGGGCCGCTGAAGCTTTCTTT
NA	TRBD1	TRBV7-6	TRBJ1-2	CASGQGYGYTF	TGTGCCAGCGGACAGGGCTATGGCTACACCTTC
NA	TRBD1	TRBV30	TRBJ2-5	CAWSWDSQETQYF	TGTGCCTGGAGCTGGGACAGCCAAGAGACCCAGTACTTC
NA	NA	TRBV2	TRBJ2-7	CASRRGSYEQYF	TGTGCCAGCAGGCGGGGCTCCTACGAGCAGTACTTC
NA	NA	TRBV9	TRBJ2-5	CASSVGLLDGEETQYF	TGTGCCAGCAGCGTAGGACTACTGGACGGCGAAGAGACCCAGTACTTC
NA	TRBD1	TRBV5-5	TRBJ1-2	CASSRTPGGPGYGYTF	TGTGCCAGCAGCAGGACCCCAGGGGGCCCGGGCTATGGCTACACCTTC
NA	NA	TRBV12-2	TRBJ2-2	CASRLGIGLATAQNTGELFF	TGTGCAAGTCGCTTAGGAATCGGACTAGCGACAGCTCAGAACACCGGGGAGCTGTTTTTT
NA	TRBD1	TRBV7-9	TRBJ2-2	CASTKIRDRDSTGELFF	TGTGCCAGCACTAAAATCCGGGACAGGGACAGCACCGGGGAGCTGTTTTTT
few	NA	TRBV30	TRBJ2-7	CAWSPGFQGYEQYF	TGTGCCTGGAGTCCGGGGTTCCAGGGGTACGAGCAGTACTTC
NA	NA	TRBV6-5	TRBJ1-1	CASSSSSYGDTEAFF	TGTGCCAGCAGTTCCTCGTCATACGGGGACACTGAAGCTTTCTTT
NA	NA	TRBV25-1	TRBJ2-3	CASSEVGRTQYF	TGTGCCAGCAGTGAAGTGGGGAGGACGCAGTATTTT